The 24 T cell receptor beta chains listed next were all sequenced from one sample in a study of T-cell reconstitution after alpha-beta-depleted transplantation in children (dated by TCRdb to about 2016). The treatment or condition label corresponds to: allogeneic hematopoietic cell transplantation with graft depleted of TCRalphabeta T cells and CD19 B cells. Receptor libraries were prepared by PCR. Sequencing used an Illumina HiSeq 2500. To normalize quantification of the TCRbeta repertoire, the TCR libraries were built with molecular barcoding that relied on unique molecular identifiers. The public reads were reanalyzed by TCRdb: fastp trimming at Q25, MiXCR alignment, in-frame beta chains only. For every CDR3 protein sequence, its rows merge into one entry that carries the most common genes and DNA. Present in this sample are approximately 300,000 distinct CDR3 sequences, around 10% of which were seen just once. The ten largest clones take up less than 8% of the sample.

The source material was PBMCs, sampled before TCRalphabeta/CD19-depleted stem cell transplant. The receptors come from a boy in the first two years of life with acute myeloid leukemia, due to receive a stem cell transplant.

In its sample, this clonotype was seen many times. The chain links TRBV6-1 to TRBJ1-5, with D perhaps TRBD1 (5 bases). V lost 6 bases, J lost 2 bases, and 14 bases lay in between. This CDR3 has 15 amino acids. Germline V gene lookup returns CDR1 MNHNS and CDR2 SASEGT. CDR3 nucleotides: TGTGCCAGCAGGAATACGGGACGAGGCAATCAGCCCCAGCATTTT. This codes for CASRNTGRGNQPQHF.

This clonotype was found many times. This chain connects TRBV7-2 to TRBJ2-1; D call uncertain. The V gene's germline CDR1 is SGHTA and CDR2 FQGNSA. V lost 2 bases and J 0 bases, leaving 8 bases between the germline ends. The CDR3 spans 15 residues. The CDR3 protein is CASSLRPASYNEQFF. The DNA for the CDR3 is TGTGCCAGCAGCTTAAGGCCGGCCTCCTACAATGAGCAGTTCTTC. Complete variable domain (other parts from reference TRBV7-2 and TRBJ2-1): GAGVSQSPSNKVTEKGKDVELRCDPISGHTALYWYRQSLGQGLEFLIYFQGNSAPDKSGLPSDRFSAERTGGSVSTLTIQRTQQEDSAVYLCASSLRPASYNEQFFGPGTRLTVL.

The chain carries TRBV2 and TRBJ2-3, with TRBD1 matching over 9 bases. The germline gives CDR1 SNHLY, CDR2 FYNNEI. V lost 6 bases and J lost 4; bases outside the gene matches: 2. This CDR3 comprises 13 residues. The CDR3 loop reads CASRGTGSDTQYF. CDR3 DNA sequence: TGTGCCAGCAGGGGGACAGGGTCAGATACGCAGTATTTT.

This clonotype occurred a few times. The CDR3 spells CAWSQDIYNEQFF. CDR3 nucleotides: TGTGCCTGGAGCCAGGACATATACAATGAGCAGTTCTTC. V usage is TRBV30 and J usage is TRBJ2-1, with TRBD1 as a possible D gene (5 bases). The germline CDR1 and CDR2 sequences are GTSNPN and SVGIG (reference sequence). This CDR3 contains 13 residues. V lost 3 bases and J 4 bases, leaving 10 bases between the germline ends.

In its sample, this clonotype was seen many times. The rearrangement uses TRBV29-1 and TRBJ2-7; TRBD1 aligns across 7 bases. The CDR3 is 12 residues long. V shed 6 bases, J shed 2 bases, and the junction held 4 bases outside the gene matches. Germline CDR1 is SQVTM and CDR2 is ANQGSEA. The CDR3 bases are TGCAGCGTCCGACAGGGCCCCTACGAGCAGTACTTC. Amino acid sequence: CSVRQGPYEQYF.

This clonotype was seen ten or more times. The chain combines TRBV12-3 or TRBV12-4 with TRBJ2-4; unclear D gene. With 7 bases removed from V and 6 bases from J, the gap between germline ends came to 7 bases. This CDR3 is built from 11 residues. This CDR3 reads CASNSGNIQYF. In nucleotides, the CDR3 is TGTGCCAGCAACTCCGGAAACATTCAGTACTTC.

The chain recombines TRBV6-5 with TRBJ1-5, with a possible D match to TRBD1 (5 bases). Per germline, CDR1 MNHEY and CDR2 SVGAGI. Trimming took off 2 bases at V and 7 bases at J, with 15 bases between the two ends. This CDR3 has 15 residues. The CDR3 nucleotides read TGTGCCAGCAGTTACGCCGAGCAGGGTCGGCAGCCCCAGCATTTT. Translation: CASSYAEQGRQPQHF.

This clonotype was observed many times. The rearrangement links TRBV4-3 to TRBJ2-1; D gene unclear. CDR1 and CDR2 (germline): LGHNA, YSLEER. V lost 2 bases and J 0 bases, leaving 14 bases between the germline ends. CDR3 length: 17 residues. This CDR3 is CASSQRSYLSSYNEQFF. The CDR3 region has the DNA TGCGCCAGCAGCCAAAGATCTTATCTGAGCTCCTACAATGAGCAGTTCTTC.

This clonotype was seen many times. The chain combines TRBV10-2 with TRBJ1-1, with TRBD1 matching 10 bases. Losses at the gene ends were 6 bases for V and 1 base for J; bases not matched to a gene: 8. CDR3 length: 16 amino acids. Germline values: CDR1 WSHSY, CDR2 SAAADI. The CDR3 DNA reads TGCGCCAGCAGCTACGGGACAGGGGCCTGGAACACTGAAGCTTTCTTT. This sequence encodes CASSYGTGAWNTEAFF.

Only a few counts were recorded for this clonotype. The V call is TRBV7-6, the J call TRBJ2-6; D is unresolved. The CDR3 contains 16 residues. The germline V and J ends were trimmed by 2 bases and 2 bases, with 10 bases remaining between them. CDR1 and CDR2 from the germline V gene are SGHVS and FNYEAQ. The CDR3 sequence: CASSLYRQAGANVLTF. CDR3 nucleotide sequence: TGTGCCAGCAGCTTATACAGACAAGCTGGGGCCAACGTCCTGACTTTC. The full variable domain, its missing parts supplied by reference TRBV7-6 and TRBJ2-6, is GAGVSQSPRYKVTKRGQDVALRCDPISGHVSLYWYRQALGQGPEFLTYFNYEAQQDKSGLPNDRFSAERPEGSISTLTIQRTEQRDSAMYRCASSLYRQAGANVLTFGAGSRLTVL.

This clonotype was seen ten or more times. The chain employs TRBV7-2 and TRBJ2-3; the D is unclear. Trimming shortened V by 4 bases and J by 2 bases, and 10 bases separated the two germline ends. There are 14 residues in the CDR3. Germline-derived CDR1 and CDR2 are SGHTA and FQGNSA. Written as DNA, the CDR3 is TGTGCCAGCAGCTACTTAAGAACCACAGATACGCAGTATTTT. Its translation: CASSYLRTTDTQYF.

This clonotype was detected ten times or more. The chain recombines TRBV5-1 with TRBJ2-7, with D unclear. V lost 3 bases and J 4 bases, leaving 5 bases between the germline ends. This CDR3 region has 11 residues. Germline values: CDR1 SGHRS, CDR2 YFSETQ. The chain's CDR3 is CASSSEYEQYF. CDR3 bases: TGCGCCAGCAGCTCAGAATACGAGCAGTACTTC.

This clonotype was observed a handful of times. The chain carries TRBV13 and TRBJ2-3; 13 bases align to TRBD2. Unmatched junction bases numbered 6, after V lost 0 bases and J lost 3 bases. CDR3 length equals 18 residues. CDR1 and CDR2 (germline): PRHDT, FYEKMQ (reference sequence). CDR3 loop: CASSLGLLAGGPTDTQYF. CDR3 DNA sequence: TGTGCCAGCAGCTTAGGCTTACTAGCGGGGGGGCCAACAGATACGCAGTATTTT.

This clonotype showed up many times. The genes are TRBV11-2 and TRBJ2-5; D is possibly TRBD1 (6 bases). This CDR3 contains 15 residues. Germline values: CDR1 SGHAT, CDR2 FQNNGV. Trimming took 3 bases from V and 4 from J, leaving 15 bases between them. CDR3 sequence (DNA): TGTGCCAGCAGCTTTTGGGCAGGGGAAGTAGAGACCCAGTACTTC. Its protein product is CASSFWAGEVETQYF.

Concerning this clonotype: One base away lies a much larger clone, so this may be a sequencing read error. The rearrangement links TRBV28 to TRBJ2-1; tentatively, D is TRBD2 (5 bases). This CDR3 region has 12 residues. Germline CDR1 MDHEN, CDR2 SYDVKM. CDR3 residues: CGSLGLPNEQFF. CDR3 nucleotide sequence: TGTGGCAGCCTCGGACTCCCCAATGAGCAGTTCTTC.

This clonotype was counted many times. V and J are TRBV6-5 and TRBJ2-7; 7 bases fit TRBD2. The trim removed 0 bases at V and 4 bases at J, leaving 9 bases unmatched. The V gene's germline CDR1 is MNHEY and CDR2 SVGAGI. The CDR3 has 16 amino acids. In DNA form, the CDR3 reads TGTGCCAGCAGTTACTCCGGTTCGCGGGAGAATTACGAGCAGTACTTC. Encoded protein: CASSYSGSRENYEQYF.

This clonotype has a count of ten or more. The chain links TRBV29-1 to TRBJ2-3; D is ambiguous. Germline lookup yields CDR1 SQVTM and CDR2 ANQGSEA. CDR3 size: 12 residues. With 7 bases removed from V and 2 bases from J, the gap between germline ends came to 10 bases. CDR3 in amino acids: CSARLLTDTQYF. In DNA, the CDR3 is TGCAGCGCCAGACTTCTCACAGATACGCAGTATTTT.

This clonotype was observed many times. The genes are TRBV5-1 and TRBJ2-3; no firm D call. The CDR3 consists of 16 residues. CDR1 SGHRS and CDR2 YFSETQ come from the germline V gene. Trimming stripped 0 bases from V and 1 base from J, with 12 bases between. The CDR3 coding sequence is TGCGCCAGCAGCTTGGTTCTGGGTAAAGGCACAGATACGCAGTATTTT. It codes for CASSLVLGKGTDTQYF. Full variable domain (remainder filled in from reference TRBV5-1 and TRBJ2-3): KAGVTQTPRYLIKTRGQQVTLSCSPISGHRSVSWYQQTPGQGLQFLFEYFSETQRNKGNFPGRFSGRQFSNSRSEMNVSTLELGDSALYLCASSLVLGKGTDTQYFGPGTRLTVL.

The sample holds many counts of this clonotype. V usage is TRBV7-2 and J usage is TRBJ1-5, with a weak D call TRBD1 (6 bases). Trimming cost V 10 bases and J 0 bases, with 16 bases left between them. In germline, CDR1 is SGHTA, CDR2 FQGNSA. CDR3 length: 15 residues. CDR3 DNA sequence: TGTGCCACCTCCCCGGACAGATATAGCAATCAGCCCCAGCATTTT. Its protein product is CATSPDRYSNQPQHF.

In this sample, this clonotype turned up a few times. This chain links TRBV7-9 with TRBJ1-2; a weak D match, TRBD1 (5 bases). V was cut by 0 bases and J by 4 bases, with 9 bases left in between. The length of the CDR3 is 14 residues. The V gene's germline CDR1 is SEHNR and CDR2 FQNEAQ (reference sequence). The CDR3 nucleotides are TGTGCCAGCAGCTTAGCGTTAGACAGCTATGGCTACACCTTC. Encoded protein: CASSLALDSYGYTF.

This clonotype showed up many times. The chain recombines TRBV7-2 with TRBJ2-7, with 9 bases aligning to TRBD1. The CDR3 runs 17 residues. Trimming removed 0 bases from V and 2 bases from J; junction bases left unmatched: 8. The germline gives CDR1 SGHTA, CDR2 FQGNSA. The CDR3 loop is CASSLATGGYNAYEQYF. As DNA, the CDR3 is TGTGCCAGCAGCTTAGCGACAGGGGGTTATAATGCCTACGAGCAGTACTTC.

CDR3 residues: CASGLGQGANEQYF. CDR3 DNA: TGTGCTAGTGGTTTAGGACAGGGGGCCAACGAGCAGTACTTC. This chain links TRBV12-5 with TRBJ2-7, with TRBD1 matching over 11 bases. The CDR3 consists of 14 residues. Germline trimming cut 3 bases from V and 5 bases from J; bases unmatched to any gene: 3. Germline V gene data show CDR1 as LGHNT and CDR2 as FRNRAP.

This clonotype has just a few counts. V is TRBV20-1 and J is TRBJ2-2; D uncertain. The germline gives CDR1 DFQATT, CDR2 SNEGSKA (reference sequence). The CDR3 contains 16 residues. Trimming shortened V by 4 bases and J by 0 bases, and 15 bases separated the two germline ends. CDR3 sequence reads: CSAKPQVPANTGELFF. CDR3 bases: TGCAGTGCTAAGCCTCAGGTGCCCGCGAACACCGGGGAGCTGTTTTTT.

This clonotype came up many times. V usage is TRBV28 and J usage is TRBJ1-5, with 7 bases lining up with TRBD1. The germline V gene has CDR1 MDHEN and CDR2 SYDVKM. The V gene end was trimmed by 4 bases and the J gene end by 6 bases; junction bases not matched to a gene: 3. There are 13 residues in the CDR3. The CDR3 protein is CASSSQGSQPQHF. In DNA, the CDR3 is TGTGCCAGCAGTTCACAGGGGTCTCAGCCCCAGCATTTT.